A few counts support the clone carrying this TCR beta chain. V dropped 7 bases and J dropped 0 bases, with 10 bases sitting between them. Looked up from germline, CDR1 is DFQATT and CDR2 is SNEGSKA (reference sequence). The CDR3 runs 13 residues. These data come from a study of T-cell reconstitution after alpha-beta-depleted transplantation in children. Preparation of the TCRbeta library involved a method that used unique molecular identifiers. MiXCR was run by TCRdb on the PCR reads, yielding one entry per CDR3 protein. Among about 610,000 distinct CDR3 sequences listed, roughly a tenth were seen once.

This clonotype originated in a human donor who donated a stem cell graft to a child with acute myeloid leukemia. Material: PBMCs from the stem cell graft donor, obtained from the stem cell graft. The chain is built from TRBV20-1 and TRBJ2-4; no firm D call. Written as DNA, the CDR3 is TGCAGTGTTACTATTATAGCCAAAAACATTCAGTACTTC. It yields the protein CSVTIIAKNIQYF.